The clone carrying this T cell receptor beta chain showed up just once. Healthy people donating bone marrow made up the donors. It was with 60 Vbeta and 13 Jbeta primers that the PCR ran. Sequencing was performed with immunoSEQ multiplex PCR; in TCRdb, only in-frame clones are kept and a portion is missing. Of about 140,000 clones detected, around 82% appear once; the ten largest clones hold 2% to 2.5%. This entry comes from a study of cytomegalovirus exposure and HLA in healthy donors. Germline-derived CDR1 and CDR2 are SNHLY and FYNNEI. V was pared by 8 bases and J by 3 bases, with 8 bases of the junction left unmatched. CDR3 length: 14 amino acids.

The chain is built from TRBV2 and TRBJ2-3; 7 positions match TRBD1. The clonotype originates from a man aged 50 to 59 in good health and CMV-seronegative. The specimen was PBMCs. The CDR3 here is CASSTGVLTDTQYF. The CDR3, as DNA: TGTGCCAGCTCTACAGGGGTGTTGACAGATACGCAGTATTTT.